This TCR beta chain came from a study of patients and donors after allogeneic stem cell transplantation. Using its own MiXCR run on the RT-PCR reads, TCRdb lists one record per CDR3 protein. The profile shows tens of thousands of distinct CDR3 sequences, about 6.5% of them singletons. This clonotype was seen ten or more times. The CDR3 has 14 amino acids. Germline-derived CDR1 and CDR2 are MNHEY and SVGEGT. V gave up 2 bases and J gave up 2 bases, with 9 bases separating them. The TCR originated in a human donor who was either an allogeneic HSCT recipient or a stem cell or donor lymphocyte infusion donor (not recorded which). It is not recorded whose cells these are; they may come from a transplant donor. This chain links TRBV6-2 or TRBV6-3 with TRBJ1-2; D may be TRBD1 (5 bases). The sample consisted of blood, either unsorted or a sorted T cell fraction (not recorded which). The CDR3 DNA reads as TGTGCCAGCAGTTACCTGGGACGGAACTATGGCTACACCTTC. Protein sequence: CASSYLGRNYGYTF.